These 17 T cell receptor beta chains originate from one sample sequenced in a study of control samples from healthy donors and cancer patients. The repertoire was sequenced with immunoSEQ multiplex PCR; TCRdb's copy has only in-frame clones and lacks some. The repertoire holds about 160,000 clones, around 90% seen once, with around 13% in the top ten. Sequenced input: blood. The receptors were sampled from a man in his thirties or forties in good health.

This clone appeared once. The chain combines TRBV9 with TRBJ1-2, with a possible D match to TRBD1 (5 bases). Looked up from germline, CDR1 is SGDLS and CDR2 is YYNGEE. This CDR3 is 13 amino acids long. V was pared by 2 bases and J by 1 base, with 6 bases between. The CDR3 protein is CASSVRGNYGYTF. The CDR3 DNA sequence: TGTGCCAGCAGCGTGAGGGGTAACTATGGCTACACCTTC.

This rearrangement joins TRBV28 to TRBJ2-1; D is unclear. Germline CDR1 and CDR2: MDHEN and SYDVKM. The V end lost 2 bases, the J end lost 9 bases, and 11 bases lay between the germline ends. This CDR3 spans 13 amino acids. CDR3 protein: CASSLSLGSEQFF. The CDR3, as DNA: TGTGCCAGCAGTTTAAGTTTGGGCAGTGAGCAGTTCTTC.

The chain employs TRBV6-6 and TRBJ1-4; D might be TRBD1 (5 bases). CDR1 and CDR2 (germline): MNHNY, SVGAGI (reference sequence). CDR3 length equals 15 residues. The V and J ends lost 5 bases and 7 bases respectively, with 17 bases between them. CDR3 coding DNA: TGTGCCAGCAGTCGCTGGGGGGAACTAACTGAAAAACTGTTTTTT. It encodes CASSRWGELTEKLFF.

This clone has only one observation. As DNA, the CDR3 is TGTGCCAGCAGTCCCCGGGACTATGGCTACACCTTC. It is translated as CASSPRDYGYTF. This chain connects TRBV6-1 to TRBJ1-2; D unclear. Germline assignment: CDR1 MNHNS and CDR2 SASEGT. This CDR3 contains 12 residues. The V and J ends lost 5 bases and 3 bases respectively, with 7 bases between them.

V usage is TRBV18 and J usage is TRBJ2-5; D not certain. CDR3 size: 13 residues. Trimming cost V 7 bases and J 0 bases, with 9 bases left between them. CDR1 KGHSH and CDR2 LQKENI come from the germline V gene. For the CDR3, the DNA is TGTGCCAGCTACTCTACAAACCAAGAGACCCAGTACTTC. Translated, it gives CASYSTNQETQYF.

CDR3 DNA sequence: TGTGCCAGTAGTATCTCGGCCTCCGAGCAGTACTTC. It specifies CASSISASEQYF. The rearrangement links TRBV19 to TRBJ2-7; D is unclear. CDR1 and CDR2 (germline): LNHDA, SQIVND (reference sequence). The CDR3 extends over 12 amino acids. V was shortened by 3 bases and J by 6 bases, with 9 bases between the two germline ends.

This chain uses TRBV10-3 with TRBJ2-2, with a possible D match to TRBD2 (7 bases). Germline CDR1 ENHRY, CDR2 SYGVKD. V was trimmed by 6 bases and J by 0 bases, leaving 14 bases between them. The CDR3 has 16 residues. The CDR3: CAIRGGREPNTGELFF. CDR3 sequence (DNA): TGTGCCATCAGGGGGGGGCGGGAGCCGAACACCGGGGAGCTGTTTTTT.

Remarks on this clone: Sequence at one end of the junction differs from germline and may be a read error. The J gene is TRBJ1-2, the V gene TRBV4-1; D unclear. This CDR3 has 15 amino acids. Germline loops: CDR1 MGHRA, CDR2 YSYEKL. CDR3: CASSKDQTGKYGYTF. CDR3 DNA sequence: TGCGCCAGCAGCAAAGACCAGACGGGGAAGTATGGCTACACCTTC.

V and J are TRBV20-1 and TRBJ1-2; D may be TRBD1 (5 bases). The V gene lost 6 bases and the J gene lost 10 bases, with 15 bases spanning the gap. The CDR3 length is 11 residues. The germline V gene encodes CDR1 DFQATT and CDR2 SNEGSKA (reference sequence). The CDR3, as DNA: TGCAGTGCCCCCAAGGACATGTTCTACACCTTC. Translated: CSAPKDMFYTF.

J is TRBJ2-1 and V is TRBV11-2; 9 nucleotides agree with TRBD2. Per the germline V gene, CDR1 is SGHAT and CDR2 is FQNNGV. This CDR3 comprises 16 residues. Losses at the gene ends were 5 bases for V and 9 bases for J; bases not matched to a gene: 14. The CDR3 nucleotides are TGTGCCAGCAGCCCCCCCTCTGGCGGGGGGGGCGGTGAGCAGTTCTTC. This encodes CASSPPSGGGGGEQFF.

The chain links TRBV10-1 to TRBJ2-7; 7 bases are a match to TRBD2. Germline CDR1 and CDR2: WNHNN and SYGVQD (reference sequence). J gave up 5 bases and V 8 bases, and 12 bases lay outside the gene matches. The CDR3 runs 14 residues. The CDR3 spells CASGQRRESHEQYF. In DNA form, the CDR3 reads TGCGCCAGCGGCCAGAGGCGGGAGTCCCACGAGCAGTACTTC.

V gene TRBV7-3 combines with J gene TRBJ1-1; D gene unclear. Germline loops: CDR1 SGHTA, CDR2 FQGTGA. With 2 bases removed from V and 9 bases from J, the gap between germline ends came to 13 bases. CDR3 length: 13 residues. The CDR3 loop reads CASSLDPASKAFF. The DNA for the CDR3 is TGTGCCAGCAGCTTAGACCCCGCGAGTAAAGCTTTCTTT. Full variable domain (missing parts from reference TRBV7-3 and TRBJ1-1): GAGVSQTPSNKVTEKGKYVELRCDPISGHTALYWYRQSLGQGPEFLIYFQGTGAADDSGLPNDRFFAVRPEGSVSTLKIQRTERGDSAVYLCASSLDPASKAFFGQGTRLTVV.

The V gene is TRBV20-1, the J gene TRBJ1-5, with 8 positions matching TRBD1. This CDR3 spans 15 amino acids. Trimming took 3 bases from V and 4 from J; bases not matched to a gene: 8. Looked up from germline, CDR1 is DFQATT and CDR2 is SNEGSKA (reference sequence). CDR3 coding DNA: TGCAGTGCTAGTCTAGGTAGGACAGGGAATCAGCCCCAGCATTTT. Residues: CSASLGRTGNQPQHF.

The rearrangement joins TRBV3-1 (or the pseudogene TRBV3-2) to TRBJ1-4, with D maybe TRBD1 (5 bases). Germline lookup yields CDR1 LGHDT and CDR2 YNNKEL (reference sequence). The ends were cut back, 1 base at V and 5 bases at J, with 11 bases in the middle. The CDR3 contains 15 residues. This CDR3 is CASSQGGRPNEKLFF. CDR3 nucleotides: TGTGCCAGCAGCCAAGGGGGCCGGCCCAATGAAAAACTGTTTTTT.

This rearrangement joins TRBV27 to TRBJ2-7, with D perhaps given as TRBD1 or TRBD2 (5 bases each). CDR1 and CDR2 (germline): MNHEY, SMNVEV (reference sequence). V was trimmed by 8 bases and J by 2 bases, leaving 16 bases between them. This CDR3 is 14 amino acids long. This CDR3 reads CASSPGTQTYEQYF. CDR3 DNA sequence: TGTGCCAGCTCCCCCGGGACCCAGACCTACGAGCAGTACTTC.

The chain employs TRBV12-3 or TRBV12-4 and TRBJ1-1; D is ambiguous. Deletions cut 3 bases from V and 7 bases from J, with 6 bases between. The CDR3 has 11 amino acids. The CDR3 bases are TGTGCCAGCAGTTTTAGCGGTGAAGCTTTCTTT. Protein sequence: CASSFSGEAFF.

The V call is TRBV6-5, the J call TRBJ2-5; 8 bases line up with TRBD2. CDR1 MNHEY and CDR2 SVGAGI come from the germline V gene. V was clipped by 4 bases and J by 1 base; unmatched bases: 5. The CDR3 loop spans 15 amino acids. In DNA, the CDR3 is TGTGCCAGCAGTTTCGGGGGGGCCTCCCAAGAGACCCAGTACTTC. It translates to CASSFGGASQETQYF.